This TCR beta chain originates from a study of blood T cells in healthy people across ages. Every sample had a minimum of 6.5 million PBMCs isolated. A sample-barcoded 5' primer and a J-beta primer mix were used in a second PCR of roughly 7 to 11 cycles. In TCRdb, the 5' RACE reads were re-called with MiXCR into one record per CDR3 protein. Among around 1,000,000 distinct CDR3 sequences, roughly two fifths were seen once, and the ten largest hold around 13%. Trimming took 7 bases from V and 10 from J, leaving 17 bases between them. The CDR3 contains 14 residues. Points from the study as a whole: Long-lived donors had more naive CD4+ cells and higher diversity than aged donors.

Notes on this clonotype: Its antigen is currently unknown.

The TCR originated in a man aged 18-30 years in good health. The material sequenced was blood. The J gene is TRBJ1-6, the V gene TRBV12-3 or TRBV12-4; D is perhaps TRBD1 (6 bases). Written as DNA, the CDR3 is TGTGCCAGCAATAAGAGGGGGGGCCAATCACCCCTCCACTTT. It yields the protein CASNKRGGQSPLHF.